One and the same sample provided the 10 T cell receptor beta chains below, sequenced in a study of blood T cell repertoires in COVID-19 (TCRdb year 2020). The method was the immunoSEQ multiplex PCR assay. Drawn from immuneACCESS, this table holds only the in-frame rearrangements with V and J called that TCRdb kept. Clones are partly lost; checked studies trace under half to an unresolved V gene and leave the rest unexplained. Counted in this sample were 130,000 or so clones; around 89% of them appeared once. Jointly, the top ten make up approximately 2% of the sample. The sequenced sample consisted of peripheral blood. Receptors originate from a man between 65 and 85 years old with active COVID-19.

In this sample, this clone turned up a few times. This chain joins TRBV19 and TRBJ2-1, with 9 bases identical to TRBD2. Looked up from germline, CDR1 is LNHDA and CDR2 is SQIVND (reference sequence). The CDR3 length is 15 residues. V trimming: 6 bases; J trimming: 2 bases; junction bases outside the gene matches: 5. The CDR3 coding sequence is TGTGCCAGTAGCACCTTAGCGGGAGCCTACAATGAGCAGTTCTTC. Translating it yields CASSTLAGAYNEQFF.

This clone showed up just a few times. The gene calls are TRBV27 and TRBJ2-7; TRBD2 agrees at 12 bases. The CDR3 spans 15 residues. V shed 8 bases, J shed 3 bases, and the junction held 8 bases outside the gene matches. Germline V CDR1 and CDR2: MNHEY, SMNVEV (reference sequence). CDR3 DNA: TGTGCCAGCGGCACTCTGACTAGCGGGAGCTACGAGCAGTACTTC. It translates to CASGTLTSGSYEQYF.

This chain uses TRBV7-9 with TRBJ2-3; 9 bases agree with TRBD1. V lost 3 bases and J lost 5; bases outside the gene matches: 9. The CDR3 is made up of 16 amino acids. Germline lookup yields CDR1 SEHNR and CDR2 FQNEAQ (reference sequence). CDR3 nucleotide sequence: TGTGCCAGCAGCTTCTGGACAGGGGTTTTACAAGATACGCAGTATTTT. This encodes CASSFWTGVLQDTQYF.

The chain couples TRBV6-5 to TRBJ2-1; 8 nucleotides agree with TRBD2. The V gene's germline CDR1 is MNHEY and CDR2 SVGAGI. The CDR3 loop spans 16 amino acids. J gave up 4 bases and V 0 bases, and 5 bases lay outside the gene matches. The CDR3: CASSYSNGRGYNEQFF. CDR3 nucleotide sequence: TGTGCCAGCAGTTACTCGAACGGGAGGGGGTACAATGAGCAGTTCTTC.

The genes are TRBV7-9 and TRBJ1-5; D is unclear. The germline V and J ends were trimmed by 2 bases and 4 bases, with 9 bases remaining between them. Germline assignment: CDR1 SEHNR and CDR2 FQNEAQ (reference sequence). The CDR3 is made up of 14 amino acids. This chain's CDR3 is CASSLNLANQPQHF. CDR3 coding DNA: TGTGCCAGCAGCTTAAACCTCGCGAATCAGCCCCAGCATTTT.

V usage is TRBV7-6 and J usage is TRBJ2-5; D perhaps matches TRBD2 (6 bases). The V end was cut by 3 bases, the J end by 1 base, with 12 bases between. Germline CDR1 and CDR2: SGHVS and FNYEAQ. The CDR3 has 15 residues. The CDR3 coding sequence is TGTGCCAGCAGCTTCTTCGGAGGGGTCCAAGAGACCCAGTACTTC. Translated, it gives CASSFFGGVQETQYF.

The chain uses TRBV19 and TRBJ2-4; 7 bases are shared with TRBD2. Germline V gene lookup returns CDR1 LNHDA and CDR2 SQIVND (reference sequence). V was clipped by 4 bases and J by 3 bases; unmatched bases: 12. This CDR3 has 17 residues. CDR3 in DNA: TGTGCCAGTAGTAGGGGTAGCGGGCGGGGAGGCAAAAACATTCAGTACTTC. This encodes CASSRGSGRGGKNIQYF.

The chain carries TRBV7-2 and TRBJ1-5; weak D call: TRBD1 (5 bases). CDR3 length: 18 residues. Trimming removed 5 bases at V and 0 bases at J, with 20 bases between. Looked up from germline, CDR1 is SGHTA and CDR2 is FQGNSA. CDR3: CASSRTGTAVYSNQPQHF. CDR3 bases: TGTGCCAGCAGCCGTACCGGGACTGCTGTTTATAGCAATCAGCCCCAGCATTTT.

This clone was seen a single time. The CDR3 DNA is TGTGCCAGCTCACCCGCCGGGGCAGGGGAATTTCAGCCCCAGCATTTT. Residues: CASSPAGAGEFQPQHF. V usage is TRBV18 and J usage is TRBJ1-5, with D maybe TRBD1 (6 bases). There are 16 residues in the CDR3. CDR1 and CDR2 from the germline V gene are KGHSH and LQKENI. The V gene lost 3 bases and the J gene lost 6 bases, with 18 bases spanning the gap. The full variable domain, completed using reference TRBV18 and TRBJ1-5, is NAGVMQNPRHLVRRRGQEARLRCSPMKGHSHVYWYRQLPEEGLKFMVYLQKENIIDESGMPKERFSAEFPKEGPSILRIQQVVRGDSAAYFCASSPAGAGEFQPQHFGDGTRLSIL.

This sequence joins TRBV18 and TRBJ2-3; a possible D gene is TRBD2 (6 bases). V lost 4 bases and J lost 4, with 12 bases in between. This CDR3 comprises 14 residues. CDR1 and CDR2 (germline): KGHSH, LQKENI. The CDR3 sequence is CASSLGAGPDTQYF. For the CDR3, the DNA is TGTGCCAGCTCACTTGGAGCGGGCCCAGATACGCAGTATTTT.